These 8 T cell receptor beta chains originate from one sample sequenced in a study of cytomegalovirus exposure and HLA in healthy donors. Profiling relied on immunoSEQ multiplex PCR, and the TCRdb table lists in-frame clones only, not all of them. Of over 120,000 clones detected, 70% to 90% appear once; the ten largest clones hold over 5%. The material sequenced was PBMCs. All receptors come from a woman in her 30s in good health and CMV-seropositive.

The chain combines TRBV5-4 with TRBJ1-2; D unresolved. The CDR3 has 14 residues. The germline V and J ends were trimmed by 4 bases and 5 bases, with 15 bases remaining between them. Germline CDR1 reads SGHNT; CDR2 reads YYREEE (reference sequence). The CDR3 loop reads CASSRNTVVYGYTF. The DNA of the CDR3 is TGTGCCAGCAGCCGAAATACGGTAGTGTATGGCTACACCTTC.

The rearrangement uses TRBV5-1 and TRBJ2-7; 8 bases line up with TRBD1. Germline-derived CDR1 and CDR2 are SGHRS and YFSETQ. This CDR3 spans 15 amino acids. V lost 2 bases, J lost 3 bases, and 7 bases stayed unmatched. The CDR3 protein is CASSLQGGDYYEQYF. CDR3 in DNA: TGCGCCAGCAGCTTACAGGGGGGCGACTACTACGAGCAGTACTTC.

V and J are TRBV5-1 and TRBJ1-3; 8 bases are shared with TRBD1. V shed 4 bases, J shed 0 bases, and the junction held 12 bases outside the gene matches. This CDR3 is built from 18 residues. Germline V gene data show CDR1 as SGHRS and CDR2 as YFSETQ. The CDR3 nucleotides read TGCGCCAGCAGCCTAATGGGCGGGACAGGTATCTCTGGAAACACCATATATTTT. It yields the protein CASSLMGGTGISGNTIYF.

This chain connects TRBV6-5 to TRBJ2-2; the D gene is possibly TRBD2 (5 bases). The germline V gene has CDR1 MNHEY and CDR2 SVGAGI. V was clipped by 2 bases and J by 6 bases, with 10 bases between them. The CDR3 is 14 residues long. This CDR3 is CASSYRTEAGELFF. CDR3 bases: TGTGCCAGCAGTTACCGGACGGAGGCCGGGGAGCTGTTTTTT.

The chain uses TRBV28 and TRBJ1-2; 9 bases map to TRBD1. The junction had 2 bases not matched to a gene; V was cut back by 5 bases and J by 1 base. The CDR3 consists of 14 residues. In germline, CDR1 is MDHEN, CDR2 SYDVKM. CDR3 in DNA: TGTGCCAGCAGTCGGGACAGGGATAACTATGGCTACACCTTC. Its protein product is CASSRDRDNYGYTF.

This clone was observed a single time. The rearrangement joins TRBV19 to TRBJ2-1; 7 nucleotides agree with TRBD1. The germline V gene encodes CDR1 LNHDA and CDR2 SQIVND (reference sequence). The length of the CDR3 is 12 residues. V shed 8 bases and J 7 bases; nucleotides not matched to a gene: 5. The CDR3 DNA follows: TGTGCCAGTTGGAACAGGGGTAATGAGCAGTTCTTC. Translating gives CASWNRGNEQFF.

The CDR3 spells CASSGLTGNRYEQYF. CDR3 in DNA: TGTGCCAGCAGTGGCCTGACAGGAAACCGCTACGAGCAGTACTTC. The chain carries TRBV6-1 and TRBJ2-7; TRBD1 is a possible D gene (6 bases). The germline V and J ends were trimmed by 4 bases and 3 bases, with 16 bases remaining between them. Germline-derived CDR1 and CDR2 are MNHNS and SASEGT. This CDR3 contains 15 residues.

The sample holds one count of this clone. This chain joins TRBV7-8 and TRBJ1-5; D gene ambiguous. This CDR3 region has 14 residues. Trimming cost V 6 bases and J 3 bases, with 12 bases left between them. Germline lookup yields CDR1 SGHVS and CDR2 FQNEAQ. Here the CDR3 reads CASSSNTDNQPQHF. The CDR3 DNA is TGTGCCAGCAGTTCAAACACCGACAATCAGCCCCAGCATTTT.